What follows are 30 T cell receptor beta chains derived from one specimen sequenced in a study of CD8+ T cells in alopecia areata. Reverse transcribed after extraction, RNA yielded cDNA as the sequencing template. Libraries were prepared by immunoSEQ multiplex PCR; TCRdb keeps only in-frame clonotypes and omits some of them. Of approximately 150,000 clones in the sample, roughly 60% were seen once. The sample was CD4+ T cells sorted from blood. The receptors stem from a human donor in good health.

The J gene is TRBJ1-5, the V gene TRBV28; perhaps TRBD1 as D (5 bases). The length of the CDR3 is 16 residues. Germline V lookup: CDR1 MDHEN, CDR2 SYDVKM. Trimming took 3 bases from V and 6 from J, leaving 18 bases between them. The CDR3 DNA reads TGTGCCAGCAGTTTGGGCGGGACGGATCAAGTTCAGCCCCAGCATTTT. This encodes CASSLGGTDQVQPQHF. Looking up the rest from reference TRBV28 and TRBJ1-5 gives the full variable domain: DVKVTQSSRYLVKRTGEKVFLECVQDMDHENMFWYRQDPGLGLRLIYFSYDVKMKEKGDIPEGYSVSREKKERFSLILESASTNQTSMYLCASSLGGTDQVQPQHFGDGTRLSIL.

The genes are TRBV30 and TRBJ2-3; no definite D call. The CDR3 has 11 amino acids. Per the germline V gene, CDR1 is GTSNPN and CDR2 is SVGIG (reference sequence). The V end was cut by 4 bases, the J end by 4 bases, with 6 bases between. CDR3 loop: CAWKVADTQYF. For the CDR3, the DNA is TGTGCCTGGAAGGTGGCAGATACGCAGTATTTT. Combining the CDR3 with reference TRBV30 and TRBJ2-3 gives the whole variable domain SQTIHQWPATLVQPVGSPLSLECTVEGTSNPNLYWYRQAAGRGLQLLFYSVGIGQISSEVPQNLSASRPQDRQFILSSKKLLLSDSGFYLCAWKVADTQYFGPGTRLTVL.

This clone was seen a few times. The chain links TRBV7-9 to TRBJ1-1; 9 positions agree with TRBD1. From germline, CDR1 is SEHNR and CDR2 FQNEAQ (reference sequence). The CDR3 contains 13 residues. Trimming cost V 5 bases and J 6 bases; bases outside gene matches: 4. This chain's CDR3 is CASSVDRGAEAFF. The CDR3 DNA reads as TGTGCCAGCAGCGTGGACAGGGGCGCTGAAGCTTTCTTT.

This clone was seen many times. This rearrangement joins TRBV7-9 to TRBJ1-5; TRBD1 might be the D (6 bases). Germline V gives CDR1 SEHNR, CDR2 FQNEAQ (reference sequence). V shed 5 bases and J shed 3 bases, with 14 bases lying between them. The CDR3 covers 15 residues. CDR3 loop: CASSPGAGANQPQHF. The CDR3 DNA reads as TGTGCCAGCAGCCCCGGAGCAGGGGCCAATCAGCCCCAGCATTTT.

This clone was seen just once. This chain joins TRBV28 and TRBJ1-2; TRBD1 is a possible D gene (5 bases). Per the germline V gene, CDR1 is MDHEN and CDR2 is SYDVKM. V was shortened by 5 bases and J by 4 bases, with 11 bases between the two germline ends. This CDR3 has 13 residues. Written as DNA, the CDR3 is TGTGCCAGCAGTACCACAGGAGTCTATGGCTACACCTTC. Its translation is CASSTTGVYGYTF.

Written as DNA, the CDR3 is TGCAGCGTTCAAAAGGGACTAGCGGACACAGATACGCAGTATTTT. It codes for CSVQKGLADTDTQYF. The chain has TRBV29-1 and TRBJ2-3, with 11 bases lining up with TRBD2. J lost 2 bases, V lost 5 bases, and 6 bases had no gene match. Germline V lookup: CDR1 SQVTM, CDR2 ANQGSEA. The CDR3 contains 15 residues.

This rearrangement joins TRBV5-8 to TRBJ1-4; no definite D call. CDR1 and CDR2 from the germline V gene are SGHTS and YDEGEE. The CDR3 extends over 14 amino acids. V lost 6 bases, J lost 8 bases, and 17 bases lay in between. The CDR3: CASTLRWGKEKLFF. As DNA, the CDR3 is TGTGCCAGCACCCTCCGTTGGGGAAAGGAAAAACTGTTTTTT.

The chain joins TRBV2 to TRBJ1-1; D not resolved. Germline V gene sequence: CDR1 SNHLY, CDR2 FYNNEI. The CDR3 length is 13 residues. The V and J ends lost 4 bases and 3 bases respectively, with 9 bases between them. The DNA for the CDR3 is TGTGCCAGCAGTGTGAGAGGTGACACTGAAGCTTTCTTT. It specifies CASSVRGDTEAFF. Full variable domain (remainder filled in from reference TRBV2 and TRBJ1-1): EPEVTQTPSHQVTQMGQEVILRCVPISNHLYFYWYRQILGQKVEFLVSFYNNEISEKSEIFDDQFSVERPDGSNFTLKIRSTKLEDSAMYFCASSVRGDTEAFFGQGTRLTVV.

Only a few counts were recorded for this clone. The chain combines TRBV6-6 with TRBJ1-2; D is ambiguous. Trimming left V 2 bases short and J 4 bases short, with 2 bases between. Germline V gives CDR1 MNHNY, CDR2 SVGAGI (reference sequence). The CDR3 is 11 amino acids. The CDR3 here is CASSYGYGYTF. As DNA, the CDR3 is TGTGCCAGCAGTTACGGCTATGGCTACACCTTC.

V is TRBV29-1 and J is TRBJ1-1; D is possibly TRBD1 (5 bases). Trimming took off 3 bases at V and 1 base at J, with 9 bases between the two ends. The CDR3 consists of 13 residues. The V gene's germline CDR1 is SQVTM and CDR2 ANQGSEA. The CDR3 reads CSVEGPGNTEAFF. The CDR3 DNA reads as TGCAGCGTTGAGGGGCCGGGGAACACTGAAGCTTTCTTT.

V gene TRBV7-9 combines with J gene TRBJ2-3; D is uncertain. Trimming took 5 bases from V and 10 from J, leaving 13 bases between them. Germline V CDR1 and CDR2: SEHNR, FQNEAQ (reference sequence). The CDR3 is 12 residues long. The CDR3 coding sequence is TGTGCCAGCAGCCAGACCTTTGATGCGCAGTATTTT. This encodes CASSQTFDAQYF. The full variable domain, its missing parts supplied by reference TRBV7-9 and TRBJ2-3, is DTGVSQNPRHKITKRGQNVTFRCDPISEHNRLYWYRQTLGQGPEFLTYFQNEAQLEKSRLLSDRFSAERPKGSFSTLEIQRTEQGDSAMYLCASSQTFDAQYFGPGTRLTVL.

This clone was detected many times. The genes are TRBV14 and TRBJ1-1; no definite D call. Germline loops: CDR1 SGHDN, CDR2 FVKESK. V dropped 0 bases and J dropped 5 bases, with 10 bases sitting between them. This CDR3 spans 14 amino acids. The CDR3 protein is CASSQERTGTEAFF. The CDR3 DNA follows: TGTGCCAGCAGCCAAGAAAGAACCGGGACTGAAGCTTTCTTT.

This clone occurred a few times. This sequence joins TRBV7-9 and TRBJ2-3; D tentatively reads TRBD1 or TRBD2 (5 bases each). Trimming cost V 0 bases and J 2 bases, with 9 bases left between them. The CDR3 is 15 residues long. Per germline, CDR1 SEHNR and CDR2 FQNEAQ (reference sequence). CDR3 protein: CASSLARGPTDTQYF. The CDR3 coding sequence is TGTGCCAGCAGCTTAGCCCGGGGACCCACAGATACGCAGTATTTT.

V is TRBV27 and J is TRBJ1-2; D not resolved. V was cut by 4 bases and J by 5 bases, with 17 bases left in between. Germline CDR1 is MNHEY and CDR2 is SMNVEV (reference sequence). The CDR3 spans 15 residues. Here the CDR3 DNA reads TGTGCCAGCAGTTCATTGGAGGGCGCAGGTTATGGCTACACCTTC. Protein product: CASSSLEGAGYGYTF.

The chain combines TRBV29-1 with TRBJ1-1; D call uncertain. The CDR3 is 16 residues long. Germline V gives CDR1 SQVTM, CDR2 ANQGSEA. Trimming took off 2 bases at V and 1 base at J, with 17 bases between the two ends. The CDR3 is CSVERWAVEENTEAFF. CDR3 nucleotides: TGCAGCGTTGAAAGGTGGGCCGTCGAAGAGAACACTGAAGCTTTCTTT.

In DNA form, the CDR3 reads TGTGCCTGGGCCCCCACCGGGACAGGGTCGCGAGGACAGTTCTTC. This codes for CAWAPTGTGSRGQFF. V usage is TRBV30 and J usage is TRBJ2-1; TRBD1 agrees at 9 bases. The CDR3 consists of 15 residues. With V trimmed by 5 bases and J by 13 bases, 18 bases remained unmatched. Germline assignment: CDR1 GTSNPN and CDR2 SVGIG (reference sequence).

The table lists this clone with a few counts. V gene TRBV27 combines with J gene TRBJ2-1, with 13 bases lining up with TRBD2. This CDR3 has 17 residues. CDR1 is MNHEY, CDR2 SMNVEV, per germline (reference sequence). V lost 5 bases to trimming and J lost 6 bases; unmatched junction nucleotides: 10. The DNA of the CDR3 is TGTGCCAGCAGTGCGTATCTCGGACTAGCGGGAGTCAATGAGCAGTTCTTC. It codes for CASSAYLGLAGVNEQFF.

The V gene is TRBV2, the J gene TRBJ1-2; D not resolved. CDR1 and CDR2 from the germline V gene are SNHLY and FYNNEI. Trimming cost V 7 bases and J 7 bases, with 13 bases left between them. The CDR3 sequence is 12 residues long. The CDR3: CASTGRVGGYTF. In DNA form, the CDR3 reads TGTGCCAGCACGGGCCGGGTCGGTGGCTACACCTTC.

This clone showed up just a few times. The chain's CDR3 is CSVVTGTRQHEQYF. The CDR3, as DNA: TGCAGCGTTGTTACCGGGACTAGACAACACGAGCAGTACTTC. The V gene is TRBV29-1, the J gene TRBJ2-7, with 8 positions matching TRBD2. The ends lost 4 bases at V and 5 bases at J; junction bases unmatched: 10. Germline CDR1 reads SQVTM; CDR2 reads ANQGSEA. There are 14 residues in the CDR3.

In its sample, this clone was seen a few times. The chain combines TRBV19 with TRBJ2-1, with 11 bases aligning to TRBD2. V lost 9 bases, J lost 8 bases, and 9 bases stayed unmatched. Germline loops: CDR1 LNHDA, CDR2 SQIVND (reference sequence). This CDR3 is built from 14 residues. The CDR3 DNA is TGTGCCAGCACTACTAGCGGGAGAAGTGATGAGCAGTTCTTC. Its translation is CASTTSGRSDEQFF.

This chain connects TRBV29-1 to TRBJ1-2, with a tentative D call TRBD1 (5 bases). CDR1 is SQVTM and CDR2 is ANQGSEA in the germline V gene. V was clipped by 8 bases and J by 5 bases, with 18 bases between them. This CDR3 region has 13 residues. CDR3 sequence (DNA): TGCAGCATCAACTGGGGACTAGGGTATGGCTACACCTTC. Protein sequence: CSINWGLGYGYTF. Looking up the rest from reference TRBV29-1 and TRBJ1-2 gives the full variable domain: SAVISQKPSRDICQRGTSLTIQCQVDSQVTMMFWYRQQPGQSLTLIATANQGSEATYESGFVIDKFPISRPNLTFSTLTVSNMSPEDSSIYLCSINWGLGYGYTFGSGTRLTVV.

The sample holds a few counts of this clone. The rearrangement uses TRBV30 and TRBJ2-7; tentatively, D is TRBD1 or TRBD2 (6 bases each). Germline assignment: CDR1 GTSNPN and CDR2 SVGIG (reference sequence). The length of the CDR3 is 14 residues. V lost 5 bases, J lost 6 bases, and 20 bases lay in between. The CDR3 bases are TGTGCCTGGGCCCGAAAGGGGGGACTCGGCGAGCAGTACTTC. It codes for CAWARKGGLGEQYF.

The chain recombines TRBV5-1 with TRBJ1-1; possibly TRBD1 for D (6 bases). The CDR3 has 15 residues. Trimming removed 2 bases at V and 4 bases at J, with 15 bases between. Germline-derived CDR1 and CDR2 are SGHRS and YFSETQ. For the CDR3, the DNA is TGCGCCAGCAGCTTATTTGCAGGGGCCAGCACTGAAGCTTTCTTT. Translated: CASSLFAGASTEAFF.

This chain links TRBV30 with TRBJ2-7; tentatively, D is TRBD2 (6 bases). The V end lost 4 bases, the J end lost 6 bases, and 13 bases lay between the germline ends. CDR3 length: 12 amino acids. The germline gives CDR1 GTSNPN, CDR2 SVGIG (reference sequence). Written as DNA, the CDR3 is TGTGCCTGGAACGGTATGGAGGGCGAGCAGTACTTC. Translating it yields CAWNGMEGEQYF.

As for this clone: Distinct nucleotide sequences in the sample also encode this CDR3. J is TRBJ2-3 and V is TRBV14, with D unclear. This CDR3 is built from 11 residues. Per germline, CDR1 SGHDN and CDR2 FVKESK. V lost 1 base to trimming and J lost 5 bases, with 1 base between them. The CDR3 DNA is TGTGCCAGCAGCCAAGTAGATACGCAGTATTTT. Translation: CASSQVDTQYF.

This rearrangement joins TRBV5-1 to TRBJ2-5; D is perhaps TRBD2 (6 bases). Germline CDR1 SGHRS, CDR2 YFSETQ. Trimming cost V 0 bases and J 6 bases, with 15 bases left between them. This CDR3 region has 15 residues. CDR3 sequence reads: CASSLVPGGPKTQYF. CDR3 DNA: TGCGCCAGCAGCTTGGTCCCCGGGGGTCCAAAGACCCAGTACTTC.

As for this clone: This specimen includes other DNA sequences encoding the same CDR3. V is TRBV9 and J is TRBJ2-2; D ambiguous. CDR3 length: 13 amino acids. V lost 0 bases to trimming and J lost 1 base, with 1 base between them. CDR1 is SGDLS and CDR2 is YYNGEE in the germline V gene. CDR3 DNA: TGTGCCAGCAGCGTAGGGAACACCGGGGAGCTGTTTTTT. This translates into CASSVGNTGELFF.

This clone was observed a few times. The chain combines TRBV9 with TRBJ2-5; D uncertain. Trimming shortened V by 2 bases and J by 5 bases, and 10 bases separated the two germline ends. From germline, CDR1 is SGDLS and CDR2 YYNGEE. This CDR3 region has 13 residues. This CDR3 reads CASSVGLRETQYF. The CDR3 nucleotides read TGTGCCAGCAGCGTGGGGTTGCGGGAGACCCAGTACTTC.

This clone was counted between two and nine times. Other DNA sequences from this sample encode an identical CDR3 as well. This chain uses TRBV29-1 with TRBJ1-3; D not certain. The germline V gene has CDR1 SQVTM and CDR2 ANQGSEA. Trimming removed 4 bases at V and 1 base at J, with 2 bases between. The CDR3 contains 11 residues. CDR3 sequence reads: CSVVSGNTIYF. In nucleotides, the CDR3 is TGCAGCGTTGTTTCTGGAAACACCATATATTTT.

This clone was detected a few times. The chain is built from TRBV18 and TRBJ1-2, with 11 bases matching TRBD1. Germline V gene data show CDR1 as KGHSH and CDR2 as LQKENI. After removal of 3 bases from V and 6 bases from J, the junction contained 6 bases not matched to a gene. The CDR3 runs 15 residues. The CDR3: CASSPEGQGADGYTF. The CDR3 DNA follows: TGTGCCAGCTCACCCGAAGGACAGGGGGCGGATGGCTACACCTTC. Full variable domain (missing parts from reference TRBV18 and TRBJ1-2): NAGVMQNPRHLVRRRGQEARLRCSPMKGHSHVYWYRQLPEEGLKFMVYLQKENIIDESGMPKERFSAEFPKEGPSILRIQQVVRGDSAAYFCASSPEGQGADGYTFGSGTRLTVV.